One and the same sample provided the 5 T cell receptor beta chains below, sequenced in a study of blood T cell repertoires in COVID-19. TCRdb keeps only in-frame clones here, not all; method: immunoSEQ multiplex PCR. The repertoire holds roughly 250,000 clones, with around 92% as singletons. The sequencing input was peripheral blood. The receptor source for this set is a person aged 18-30 years with COVID-19, enrolled during active disease.

This sequence joins TRBV2 and TRBJ2-7; 10 bases agree with TRBD1. Trimming took 6 bases from V and 5 from J; bases not matched to a gene: 10. Germline V gene data show CDR1 as SNHLY and CDR2 as FYNNEI. The CDR3 consists of 15 residues. CDR3 sequence: CASSERQGARNEQYF. CDR3 sequence (DNA): TGTGCCAGCAGCGAGAGACAGGGGGCGAGAAACGAGCAGTACTTC. Based on the CDR3 plus reference TRBV2 and TRBJ2-7, the full variable domain is EPEVTQTPSHQVTQMGQEVILRCVPISNHLYFYWYRQILGQKVEFLVSFYNNEISEKSEIFDDQFSVERPDGSNFTLKIRSTKLEDSAMYFCASSERQGARNEQYFGPGTRLTVT.

This rearrangement joins TRBV27 to TRBJ1-1; no definite D call. The germline CDR1 and CDR2 sequences are MNHEY and SMNVEV (reference sequence). The CDR3 totals 13 residues. Trimming stripped 3 bases from V and 0 bases from J, with 5 bases between. The CDR3 DNA reads as TGTGCCAGCAGTTTGAACATGAACACTGAAGCTTTCTTT. This translates into CASSLNMNTEAFF.

V and J are TRBV2 and TRBJ2-5; 8 bases line up with TRBD2. The trim removed 7 bases at V and 4 bases at J, leaving 11 bases unmatched. The CDR3 is 15 residues long. The germline gives CDR1 SNHLY, CDR2 FYNNEI. Here the CDR3 DNA reads TGTGCCAGCACCTACTCTAGCGGGTCCAGAGAGACCCAGTACTTC. This encodes CASTYSSGSRETQYF. Complete variable domain (other parts from reference TRBV2 and TRBJ2-5): EPEVTQTPSHQVTQMGQEVILRCVPISNHLYFYWYRQILGQKVEFLVSFYNNEISEKSEIFDDQFSVERPDGSNFTLKIRSTKLEDSAMYFCASTYSSGSRETQYFGPGTRLLVL.

In regard to this clone: Within the sample, other DNA sequences also encode this same CDR3. The chain links TRBV9 to TRBJ1-2; 7 bases align to TRBD1. Trimming removed 0 bases from V and 2 bases from J; junction bases left unmatched: 4. This CDR3 contains 15 residues. Germline V CDR1 and CDR2: SGDLS, YYNGEE. The chain's CDR3 is CASSVGSGGNYGYTF. CDR3 nucleotides: TGTGCCAGCAGCGTAGGTTCAGGGGGGAACTATGGCTACACCTTC.

V and J are TRBV6-5 and TRBJ1-2; 7 positions match TRBD1. With 6 bases clipped from V and 4 bases from J, the junction kept 5 bases outside the gene matches. Looked up from germline, CDR1 is MNHEY and CDR2 is SVGAGI. CDR3 length: 13 residues. CDR3 amino acids: CASRQGQSYGYTF. For the CDR3, the DNA is TGTGCCAGCAGGCAGGGACAGAGCTATGGCTACACCTTC.